This TCR beta chain is from a study of cytotoxic CD8 clonotypes in ibrutinib-treated CLL. The study, taken as a whole, reports: Stable or contracted on treatment, public clonotypes were also uncommon.

The germline gives CDR1 SGHRS, CDR2 YFSETQ. V dropped 0 bases and J dropped 14; count of bases not matched to a gene: 11. The CDR3 has 15 residues. This clone was observed a handful of times. Its antigen is not identified. TCRdb keeps only in-frame clones here, not all; method: immunoSEQ multiplex PCR. The sample yields roughly 180,000 clones, approximately 84% seen once. The source is a human donor with chronic lymphocytic leukemia. Specimen: PBMCs, collected after 24 months of ibrutinib treatment. The rearrangement joins TRBV5-1 to TRBJ2-3; 11 bases are shared with TRBD2. The CDR3: CASSLDPSTSGGLYF. CDR3 sequence (DNA): TGCGCCAGCAGCTTGGATCCGTCAACTAGCGGGGGCCTGTATTTT.